The 24 T cell receptor beta chains presented below share a single source sample, sequenced in a study of blood T cells in healthy people across ages. The authors ran a second PCR of about 7 to 11 cycles using a sample-barcoded 5' primer and a J-beta primer mix. One entry per CDR3 protein, called by TCRdb with MiXCR from the 5' RACE reads. The sample records under 1,000,000 distinct CDR3 sequences, 35% to 50% being singletons. The specimen sequenced was blood. The source is an elderly man in good health.

About this clonotype itself: With a much larger clone just one base away, this may be a read error. The chain links TRBV29-1 to TRBJ1-1; D call uncertain. Germline V CDR1 and CDR2: SQVTM, ANQGSEA. The CDR3 spans 11 residues. CDR3 loop: CSVDYMTEALF. In DNA form, the CDR3 reads TGCAGCGTTGACTATATGACTGAAGCTCTCTTT. Together with reference TRBV29-1 and TRBJ1-1, the CDR3 gives the full variable domain: SAVISQKPSRDICQRGTSLTIQCQVDSQVTMMFWYRQQPGQSLTLIATANQGSEATYESGFVIDKFPISRPNLTFSTLTVSNMSPEDSSIYLCSVDYMTEALFGQGTRLTVV.

This clonotype appeared many times. This chain uses TRBV20-1 with TRBJ1-2; 8 bases align to TRBD1. Germline V gene sequence: CDR1 DFQATT, CDR2 SNEGSKA (reference sequence). Trimming at V came to 2 bases and at J to 11 bases, leaving 7 bases not matched to a gene. The CDR3 sequence is 12 residues long. CDR3 residues: CSARTDRERYTF. CDR3 nucleotide sequence: TGCAGTGCTAGAACGGACAGGGAGAGGTACACCTTC.

V is TRBV4-1 and J is TRBJ2-6, with 7 bases matching TRBD1. Germline trimming cut 2 bases from V and 0 bases from J; bases unmatched to any gene: 13. The CDR3 loop spans 20 amino acids. The germline gives CDR1 MGHRA, CDR2 YSYEKL. CDR3 amino acids: CASSQRYSGQTVSGANVLTF. The CDR3 DNA follows: TGCGCCAGCAGCCAACGCTATTCGGGACAGACCGTCTCTGGGGCCAACGTCCTGACTTTC.

This chain connects TRBV6-5 to TRBJ2-3; 10 positions agree with TRBD2. The length of the CDR3 is 15 residues. Trimming took 5 bases from V and 3 from J; bases not matched to a gene: 5. From germline, CDR1 is MNHEY and CDR2 SVGAGI. As DNA, the CDR3 is TGTGCCAGCAGTAGGGAAGCGGGAGGGACAGATACGCAGTATTTT. Protein sequence: CASSREAGGTDTQYF.

Regarding this clonotype: At one of its ends the junction is not consistent with the germline gene, which may arise from a read error. The rearrangement uses TRBV20-1 and TRBJ2-5; 8 nucleotides agree with TRBD2. The CDR3 sequence is 15 residues long. Looked up from germline, CDR1 is DFQATT and CDR2 is SNEGSKA (reference sequence). The CDR3 protein is CSAASTTGGVEAQYF. The CDR3, as DNA: TGCAGTGCTGCGTCGACTACCGGGGGGGTAGAGGCCCAGTACTTC.

V and J are TRBV25-1 and TRBJ1-2; possible D gene TRBD1, 6 bases. In germline, CDR1 is MGHDK, CDR2 SYGVNS. Trimming shortened V by 6 bases and J by 0 bases, and 8 bases separated the two germline ends. The CDR3 has 13 amino acids. In DNA, the CDR3 is TGTGCCAGCAGCCAGGGGCCTAACTATGGCTACACCTTC. It specifies CASSQGPNYGYTF.

Remarks on this clonotype: This clone may be a read error of a much larger clone one base away. The rearrangement uses TRBV5-1 and TRBJ2-5; 9 nucleotides agree with TRBD2. The J call may be incorrect, as the DNA end agrees better with TRBJ2-7. The germline V gene encodes CDR1 SGHRS and CDR2 YFSETQ. The CDR3 is 16 residues long. This chain's CDR3 is CASSLVSSGVPHEQYF. The CDR3 region has the DNA TGCGCCAGCAGCTTGGTCTCTAGCGGGGTACCCCACGAGCAGTACTTC.

This clonotype was seen once. The chain is built from TRBV20-1 and TRBJ1-5, with 9 bases identical to TRBD1. The CDR3 has 17 residues. Germline V lookup: CDR1 DFQATT, CDR2 SNEGSKA (reference sequence). Germline trimming cut 4 bases from V and 2 bases from J; bases unmatched to any gene: 12. The CDR3 loop reads CSAKKAGTGQGNQPQHF. The DNA for the CDR3 is TGCAGTGCTAAAAAGGCCGGGACAGGGCAGGGCAATCAGCCCCAGCATTTT.

The table lists this clonotype with a few counts. This sequence joins TRBV12-3 or TRBV12-4 and TRBJ1-2; D is unclear. This CDR3 spans 14 amino acids. V lost 3 bases, J lost 8 bases, and 16 bases lay in between. Written as DNA, the CDR3 is TGTGCCAGCAGTTTCGTTTCGGCAGCTCAGGGCTACACCTTC. Its protein product is CASSFVSAAQGYTF.

In its sample, this clonotype was seen a few times. The rearrangement links TRBV29-1 to TRBJ2-2; 7 positions agree with TRBD1. Trimming took 7 bases from V and 5 from J; bases not matched to a gene: 10. Germline V lookup: CDR1 SQVTM, CDR2 ANQGSEA. The CDR3 has 14 residues. Here the CDR3 DNA reads TGCAGCGCTAAGACAGGGACCCAAACCGGGGAGCTGTTTTTT. This encodes CSAKTGTQTGELFF.

The CDR3 bases are TGTGCCAGCAGACCTAGGGACCCTGGGAATGAGCAGTTCTTC. It translates to CASRPRDPGNEQFF. The rearrangement joins TRBV11-3 to TRBJ2-1; D possibly uses TRBD1 or TRBD2 (5 bases each). V lost 6 bases and J 7 bases, leaving 16 bases between the germline ends. CDR3 length: 14 residues. Looked up from germline, CDR1 is SGHNT and CDR2 is YENEEA.

The V gene is TRBV5-1, the J gene TRBJ2-6; the D gene is possibly TRBD1 (6 bases). Trimming pared 3 bases from V and 0 bases from J, leaving 10 bases between. This CDR3 spans 16 amino acids. Per the germline V gene, CDR1 is SGHRS and CDR2 is YFSETQ. The DNA of the CDR3 is TGCGCCAGCAGCTCGGACAGCACCTCTGGGGCCAACGTCCTGACTTTC. Its translation is CASSSDSTSGANVLTF.

The chain joins TRBV6-5 to TRBJ1-6, with unresolved D. The CDR3 has 15 amino acids. Trimming pared 5 bases from V and 7 bases from J, leaving 15 bases between. Germline CDR1 is MNHEY and CDR2 is SVGAGI. DNA for the CDR3: TGTGCCAGCAGTACATCCGCGGAGCCAAATTCACCCCTCCACTTT. This sequence encodes CASSTSAEPNSPLHF.

The V and J genes are TRBV14 and TRBJ2-3; D gene unclear. The germline V gene has CDR1 SGHDN and CDR2 FVKESK. Trimming stripped 4 bases from V and 1 base from J, with 12 bases between. There are 15 residues in the CDR3. This CDR3 is CASSLRTPGTDTQYF. CDR3 bases: TGTGCCAGCAGCCTTAGGACCCCCGGCACAGATACGCAGTATTTT.

J is TRBJ2-1 and V is TRBV5-1, with TRBD2 as a possible D gene (7 bases). The CDR3 totals 19 residues. Per germline, CDR1 SGHRS and CDR2 YFSETQ. V lost 0 bases, J lost 1 base, and 20 bases lay in between. CDR3 sequence reads: CASSLDGGRGGVSYNEQFF. CDR3 coding DNA: TGCGCCAGCAGCTTGGACGGGGGGCGGGGCGGCGTGTCCTACAATGAGCAGTTCTTC.

This clonotype came up once. The rearrangement joins TRBV5-6 to TRBJ1-1, with 7 positions matching TRBD1. This CDR3 is built from 16 residues. The V and J ends lost 2 bases and 4 bases, in that order; junction bases with no gene match: 11. The germline CDR1 and CDR2 sequences are SGHDT and YYEEEE. In nucleotides, the CDR3 is TGTGCCAGCAGCTTACCTTTCGACAGGGTAGCCACTGAAGCTTTCTTT. Its translation is CASSLPFDRVATEAFF.

With respect to this clonotype: The junction departs from the called germline gene at one end, perhaps through a read error. The chain joins TRBV7-2 to TRBJ2-1, with D perhaps TRBD2 (6 bases). The CDR3 length is 13 residues. Germline values: CDR1 SGHTA, CDR2 FQGNSA. CDR3 amino acids: CGSSLGVADEQFF. Here the CDR3 DNA reads TGTGGCAGCAGCTTAGGGGTAGCGGATGAGCAGTTCTTC.

The J gene is TRBJ2-5, the V gene TRBV2, with 10 bases lining up with TRBD1. Trimming cost V 8 bases and J 2 bases; bases outside gene matches: 8. Per germline, CDR1 SNHLY and CDR2 FYNNEI. The length of the CDR3 is 15 residues. Written as DNA, the CDR3 is TGTGCCAGCCAAGTTCGGACAGGGGGGCAAGAGACCCAGTACTTC. It specifies CASQVRTGGQETQYF.

J is TRBJ1-2 and V is TRBV4-3, with 8 bases that match TRBD1. Per germline, CDR1 LGHNA and CDR2 YSLEER. J was trimmed by 3 bases and V by 1 base; bases with no gene match: 7. This CDR3 contains 16 residues. This CDR3 is CASSQGFRGRHYGYTF. Written as DNA, the CDR3 is TGCGCCAGCAGCCAAGGATTCAGGGGGCGACACTATGGCTACACCTTC.

This clonotype showed up just a few times. The rearrangement links TRBV2 to TRBJ1-2, with 9 nucleotides matching TRBD1. The length of the CDR3 is 12 residues. Losses at the gene ends were 8 bases for V and 10 bases for J; bases not matched to a gene: 8. CDR1 is SNHLY and CDR2 is FYNNEI in the germline V gene. CDR3 loop: CASRDRVLSYTF. CDR3 DNA sequence: TGTGCCAGCCGGGACAGGGTTCTTTCCTACACCTTC.

This clonotype occurred a few times. This chain connects TRBV6-2 or TRBV6-3 to TRBJ2-1, with D unresolved. Germline V gene sequence: CDR1 MNHEY, CDR2 SVGEGT. V dropped 2 bases and J dropped 4 bases, with 6 bases sitting between them. The CDR3 spans 13 residues. Written as DNA, the CDR3 is TGTGCCAGCAGTTACGTGGGATACAATGAGCAGTTCTTC. Protein sequence: CASSYVGYNEQFF.

This clonotype was seen more than once but under ten times. The chain links TRBV20-1 to TRBJ1-2, with no clear D. Germline V gene lookup returns CDR1 DFQATT and CDR2 SNEGSKA (reference sequence). Trimming left V 7 bases short and J 1 base short, with 13 bases between. This CDR3 spans 13 amino acids. The CDR3 sequence is CSDDAQLNYGYTF. In DNA form, the CDR3 reads TGCAGTGACGACGCACAGCTTAACTATGGCTACACCTTC.

The chain is built from TRBV6-6 and TRBJ1-5, with 10 bases lining up with TRBD1. J gave up 5 bases and V 6 bases, and 7 bases lay outside the gene matches. Germline V gives CDR1 MNHNY, CDR2 SVGAGI (reference sequence). The CDR3 is made up of 15 amino acids. The DNA for the CDR3 is TGTGCCAGCAGAAGACAGGGGGCAGGTGATCAGCCCCAGCATTTT. Residues: CASRRQGAGDQPQHF.

This chain joins TRBV12-3 or TRBV12-4 and TRBJ1-2; D gene ambiguous. The CDR3 runs 11 residues. V was shortened by 5 bases and J by 8 bases, with 9 bases between the two germline ends. In DNA, the CDR3 is TGTGCCAGCAGTCATGTTAGAGGCTACACCTTC. Translated: CASSHVRGYTF.